This TCR beta chain was recovered during a study of T cell repertoires in cytomegalovirus infection. TCRdb passed the reads through MiXCR, listing each CDR3 protein once. The table lists about 140,000 distinct CDR3 sequences, about 6% of them singletons. This TCR was sampled from a human donor in good health (CMV status not recorded). Some clones in this sample may be carry-over from other donors' samples. Material for sequencing was PBMCs.

CDR3 sequence reads: CASSLGQGHNYGYTF. In DNA form, the CDR3 reads TGTGCCAGCAGCTTGGGTCAGGGTCATAACTATGGCTACACCTTC. This chain connects TRBV5-6 to TRBJ1-2, with a possible D match to TRBD1 (5 bases). Germline V lookup: CDR1 SGHDT, CDR2 YYEEEE. V shed 0 bases and J shed 1 base, with 10 bases lying between them. This CDR3 has 15 amino acids.